This T cell receptor beta chain emerged from a study of blood T cell repertoires in COVID-19. Study-wide context: The origin of the acute and convalescent COVID-19 samples was the United States, Italy and Spain.

The method was immunoSEQ multiplex PCR; TCRdb's version includes in-frame clones alone and lacks a portion of them. The profile shows some 140,000 clones, approximately 83% of them singletons. Germline values: CDR1 SGHRS, CDR2 YFSETQ. With V trimmed by 7 bases and J by 1 base, 6 bases remained unmatched. The CDR3 consists of 15 residues. The genes are TRBV5-1 and TRBJ2-7; TRBD2 matches 12 bases. This TCR came from a man in his fifties who had recovered from COVID-19. Sequencing was carried out using PBMCs or T cells enriched from blood (not recorded which). The CDR3 region is CASHRLAGVSYEQYF. In DNA form, the CDR3 reads TGCGCCAGCCATCGACTAGCGGGGGTTTCCTACGAGCAGTACTTC.